The present entry profiles one T cell receptor beta chain with its context. What it binds is unknown. Via MiXCR, TCRdb re-called the reads, giving one row per CDR3 protein. Of about 280,000 distinct CDR3 sequences listed, 20% to 25% are singletons. This entry belongs to a study of T cell repertoires in cytomegalovirus infection. At the level of the study: CMV epitopes used comprised recently identified HLA-C-restricted ones and well-studied HLA-B-restricted ones. It was the public TCR beta signatures that indicated both CMV infection and matching HLA type.

Between the trimmed V and J ends, which lost 6 bases and 7 bases, there was a span of 25 bases. The CDR3 spans 17 residues. Germline V gene data show CDR1 as MNHEY and CDR2 as SVGEGT. The study's findings and limits: There were HLA-C-restricted CMV-specific TCR beta clonotypes dominating the ex vivo response. Of the TCR beta families, the public ones yielded a cumulative frequency that identified carriers of CMV plus the relevant HLA.

This sample comprised cultured PBMCs, obtained from culture after CMV antigen stimulation. V gene TRBV6-2 or TRBV6-3 combines with J gene TRBJ2-4; possibly TRBD1 for D (7 bases). This TCR came from a human donor in good health (CMV status not recorded). Some clones in this sample may be carry-over from other donors' samples. CDR3: CASSQLDRVIGGNIQYF. In DNA, the CDR3 is TGTGCCAGCAGCCAGCTTGACAGGGTAATAGGAGGGAACATTCAGTACTTC.